Sequencing of this T cell receptor (beta chain) was carried out in a study of blood T cell repertoires in COVID-19. Study context: Sample material is recorded as cDNA or gDNA derived from T cells, B-cell-depleted T cells, or PBMCs.

This clone was observed once. The CDR3 covers 16 residues. V lost 7 bases to trimming and J lost 0 bases; unmatched junction nucleotides: 3. Germline V gives CDR1 KGHSH, CDR2 LQKENI. TCRdb's copy holds only in-frame clones and misses some; the assay was immunoSEQ multiplex PCR. Of roughly 130,000 clones listed, roughly nine tenths were seen once; the top ten hold approximately 3.7%. The sequence was collected from a man aged 50 to 59 with active COVID-19. Input material: peripheral blood. This chain connects TRBV18 to TRBJ2-2, with TRBD2 identical over 12 bases. The CDR3 here is CASFGLAGSNTGELFF. The DNA for the CDR3 is TGTGCCAGCTTCGGACTAGCGGGGTCGAACACCGGGGAGCTGTTTTTT.